These 17 T cell receptor beta chains were sequenced from one sample in a study of cytomegalovirus exposure and HLA in healthy donors listed by TCRdb under 2017. Libraries were constructed by the immunoSEQ multiplex PCR assay. For the multiplex PCR, a mixture combining 60 forward primers for TCR Vbeta segments and 13 reverse primers for TCR Jbeta segments was used. TCRdb took this table from immuneACCESS and kept in-frame rearrangements with V and J called. Such tables lack part of the clones; where checked against another copy, unresolved V genes explain under half of the gap, and the rest is unexplained. The table for this sample lists tens of thousands of clones; 7.6% of them were counted only once. The ten largest make up about 2.3% of the sample. The sequenced sample consisted of PBMCs. Source of these receptors: a man aged 45 to 65 in good health and CMV-seronegative.

This clone came up a few times. This chain joins TRBV28 and TRBJ1-2; possible D gene TRBD1, 6 bases. In germline, CDR1 is MDHEN, CDR2 SYDVKM. Trimming took off 6 bases at V and 8 bases at J, with 16 bases between the two ends. The CDR3 consists of 13 residues. The chain's CDR3 is CASRRAGEWGYTF. For the CDR3, the DNA is TGTGCCAGCAGGCGCGCAGGGGAGTGGGGCTACACCTTC.

The chain couples TRBV2 to TRBJ2-7, with 9 positions matching TRBD1. CDR1 and CDR2 from the germline V gene are SNHLY and FYNNEI. CDR3 size: 15 residues. Trimming at V came to 0 bases and at J to 6 bases, leaving 6 bases not matched to a gene. Here the CDR3 reads CASSEAPGQGGEQYF. Here the CDR3 DNA reads TGTGCCAGCAGTGAAGCCCCGGGACAGGGAGGCGAGCAGTACTTC.

This chain joins TRBV11-2 and TRBJ2-7; TRBD1 aligns across 7 bases. The germline CDR1 and CDR2 sequences are SGHAT and FQNNGV. The CDR3 is 18 amino acids. V was clipped by 0 bases and J by 3 bases; unmatched bases: 14. CDR3 protein: CASSLERQGGYYYYEQYF. CDR3 bases: TGTGCCAGCAGCTTAGAGAGACAGGGCGGTTACTACTACTACGAGCAGTACTTC.

This clone was seen a handful of times. The chain employs TRBV19 and TRBJ2-7; no reliable D call. Germline-derived CDR1 and CDR2 are LNHDA and SQIVND (reference sequence). Trimming stripped 3 bases from V and 5 bases from J, with 11 bases between. The CDR3 length is 13 residues. The CDR3 sequence: CASSMISSNEQYF. The CDR3 DNA reads as TGTGCCAGTAGTATGATCAGTTCCAACGAGCAGTACTTC.

This clone came up a few times. This sequence joins TRBV2 and TRBJ2-7, with a weak D call TRBD1 (6 bases). The CDR3 is 13 amino acids. Germline lookup yields CDR1 SNHLY and CDR2 FYNNEI. The DNA for the CDR3 is TGTGCTTCCCAAGGGACAAACGCCTACGAGCAGTACTTC. It translates to CASQGTNAYEQYF.

V is TRBV6-5 and J is TRBJ2-7; D remains unclear. Germline-derived CDR1 and CDR2 are MNHEY and SVGAGI. The CDR3 totals 13 residues. Trimming shortened V by 5 bases and J by 4 bases, and 12 bases separated the two germline ends. The CDR3 nucleotides are TGTGCCAGCAGTACTACCCGAACTTACGAGCAGTACTTC. Translation: CASSTTRTYEQYF.

This chain connects TRBV28 to TRBJ2-3; 9 bases agree with TRBD1. This CDR3 has 14 amino acids. From germline, CDR1 is MDHEN and CDR2 SYDVKM. V was pared by 6 bases and J by 1 base, with 2 bases of the junction left unmatched. The CDR3 protein is CASSRQGGTDTQYF. CDR3 sequence (DNA): TGTGCCAGCAGCCGACAGGGGGGCACAGATACGCAGTATTTT.

The genes are TRBV29-1 and TRBJ2-1; 7 bases map to TRBD1. The CDR3 runs 13 residues. Germline V CDR1 and CDR2: SQVTM, ANQGSEA. Trimming at V came to 4 bases and at J to 8 bases, leaving 8 bases not matched to a gene. CDR3 nucleotides: TGCAGCGTTGTGGGGACAGTACGGGATGAGCAGTTCTTC. Protein product: CSVVGTVRDEQFF.

On this clone: The conserved phenylalanine or tryptophan normally closing the CDR3 is absent here, so this likely arose from a read error. The chain recombines TRBV2 with TRBJ1-2; possibly TRBD1 for D (6 bases). The V and J ends lost 3 bases and 6 bases respectively, with 8 bases between them. Germline values: CDR1 SNHLY, CDR2 FYNNEI. The CDR3 runs 12 residues. The CDR3 coding sequence is TGTGCCAGCAGTGAGCGGGGGCATGGCTACACCGTC. Its translation: CASSERGHGYTV.

This clone has more than one count but fewer than ten. The genes are TRBV9 and TRBJ1-1; 7 nucleotides line up with TRBD1. Germline CDR1 is SGDLS and CDR2 is YYNGEE. This CDR3 comprises 15 residues. With 0 bases clipped from V and 0 bases from J, the junction kept 2 bases outside the gene matches. The CDR3 reads CASSVVQGMNTEAFF. The CDR3 DNA follows: TGTGCCAGCAGCGTAGTACAGGGGATGAACACTGAAGCTTTCTTT.

There are a few counts of this clone. This sequence joins TRBV5-1 and TRBJ1-3; no reliable D call. Trimming stripped 4 bases from V and 4 bases from J, with 9 bases between. Germline CDR1 reads SGHRS; CDR2 reads YFSETQ. The CDR3 spans 13 residues. The CDR3 DNA reads as TGCGCCAGCAGCACGGAGGCGGGAAACACCATATATTTT. It codes for CASSTEAGNTIYF.

This clone was found a few times. This chain joins TRBV28 and TRBJ1-1; TRBD1 matches 8 bases. CDR1 MDHEN and CDR2 SYDVKM come from the germline V gene. CDR3 length: 13 amino acids. V was pared by 4 bases and J by 5 bases, with 3 bases of the junction left unmatched. The CDR3 is CASSSGGTTEAFF. The DNA for the CDR3 is TGTGCCAGCAGTTCAGGGGGCACGACTGAAGCTTTCTTT.

The J gene is TRBJ2-5, the V gene TRBV7-6, with TRBD2 identical over 9 bases. This CDR3 has 16 amino acids. CDR1 and CDR2 (germline): SGHVS, FNYEAQ. J lost 4 bases, V lost 6 bases, and 12 bases had no gene match. CDR3 protein: CASSPGLALGGETQYF. The DNA of the CDR3 is TGTGCCAGCAGTCCGGGACTAGCCTTAGGGGGAGAGACCCAGTACTTC.

The chain carries TRBV5-6 and TRBJ2-5, with D uncertain. The last part of the DNA fits TRBJ2-7 better; the J call may be wrong. The germline V gene encodes CDR1 SGHDT and CDR2 YYEEEE. The CDR3 covers 12 residues. The CDR3 region is CASSLVGGEQYF. The DNA of the CDR3 is TGTGCCAGCAGCTTGGTTGGCGGCGAGCAGTACTTC.

This clone has only a few counts. The chain joins TRBV28 to TRBJ2-6, with 9 bases matching TRBD1. The CDR3 length is 14 residues. Trimming took 8 bases from V and 9 from J; bases not matched to a gene: 8. Germline lookup yields CDR1 MDHEN and CDR2 SYDVKM. In DNA, the CDR3 is TGTGCCAGCTTATCTTCGGGACAGGGCAACGTCCTGACTTTC. It is translated as CASLSSGQGNVLTF.

This clone was counted only a few times. The chain uses TRBV11-2 and TRBJ2-5, with 9 bases that match TRBD2. Unmatched junction bases numbered 9, after V lost 3 bases and J lost 4 bases. Per the germline V gene, CDR1 is SGHAT and CDR2 is FQNNGV. The CDR3 has 16 residues. CDR3 bases: TGTGCCAGCAGCTTTCGGGCTAGCGGGATTTTAGAGACCCAGTACTTC. Translated, it gives CASSFRASGILETQYF.

The V and J genes are TRBV7-2 and TRBJ2-7; 7 bases are a match to TRBD2. J was trimmed by 0 bases and V by 4 bases; bases with no gene match: 6. This CDR3 is built from 15 residues. Germline V gives CDR1 SGHTA, CDR2 FQGNSA. The CDR3 bases are TGTGCCAGCAGCTCTCATGGGACTATCTCCTACGAGCAGTACTTC. Translation gives CASSSHGTISYEQYF.